The 12 T cell receptor beta chains below were found in one sample sequenced in a study of T cells after posttransplantation cyclophosphamide. Sequencing was performed with immunoSEQ multiplex PCR; in TCRdb, only in-frame clones are kept and a portion is missing. The top ten clones hold 6.3% of a sample with about 24,000 clones, 86% of them seen once. Sequencing was done on a sample of PBMCs. Source of these receptors: a woman in her fifties or sixties with a blood cancer, CMV-positive, and with a related stem cell donor.

The genes are TRBV18 and TRBJ2-3; 11 nucleotides agree with TRBD2. CDR3 length equals 16 residues. V shed 4 bases and J 2 bases; nucleotides not matched to a gene: 5. Germline V gene data show CDR1 as KGHSH and CDR2 as LQKENI. The CDR3 DNA reads TGTGCCAGCTCACGAACTAGCGGGGGACCCACAGATACGCAGTATTTT. As protein: CASSRTSGGPTDTQYF.

The chain uses TRBV2 and TRBJ2-3, with 9 positions matching TRBD1. The germline CDR1 and CDR2 sequences are SNHLY and FYNNEI. J lost 3 bases, V lost 8 bases, and 6 bases had no gene match. This CDR3 region has 14 residues. CDR3 loop: CASALDRGTDTQYF. As DNA, the CDR3 is TGTGCCAGCGCATTGGACAGGGGTACAGATACGCAGTATTTT.

The V call is TRBV27, the J call TRBJ2-1; tentatively, D is TRBD1 (6 bases). V was cut by 2 bases and J by 8 bases, with 10 bases left in between. The CDR3 covers 13 residues. CDR1 and CDR2 from the germline V gene are MNHEY and SMNVEV (reference sequence). CDR3 in amino acids: CASSLLQGHEQFF. The CDR3 DNA reads as TGTGCCAGCAGTTTACTACAGGGTCATGAGCAGTTCTTC.

The genes are TRBV2 and TRBJ2-1; 11 bases align to TRBD2. CDR3 length: 15 amino acids. Per germline, CDR1 SNHLY and CDR2 FYNNEI. J gave up 2 bases and V 7 bases, and 4 bases lay outside the gene matches. The CDR3: CASKLAGVAYNEQFF. DNA for the CDR3: TGTGCCAGCAAACTAGCGGGAGTGGCCTACAATGAGCAGTTCTTC.

V is TRBV11-2 and J is TRBJ2-3; maybe TRBD2 (5 bases). V lost 2 bases and J 3 bases, leaving 12 bases between the germline ends. In germline, CDR1 is SGHAT, CDR2 FQNNGV. CDR3 length: 15 residues. The CDR3 protein is CASSLLGGSTDTQYF. CDR3 DNA: TGTGCCAGCAGCTTATTGGGCGGGTCTACAGATACGCAGTATTTT. The variable domain in full, completed from reference TRBV11-2 and TRBJ2-3, reads EAGVAQSPRYKIIEKRQSVAFWCNPISGHATLYWYQQILGQGPKLLIQFQNNGVVDDSQLPKDRFSAERLKGVDSTLKIQPAKLEDSAVYLCASSLLGGSTDTQYFGPGTRLTVL.

The J gene is TRBJ1-1, the V gene TRBV19; D not certain. This CDR3 is 12 amino acids long. The V and J ends lost 10 bases and 8 bases respectively, with 17 bases between them. Germline V gives CDR1 LNHDA, CDR2 SQIVND (reference sequence). The CDR3 bases are TGTGCCATTCAGATAGGGAGACAAGAAGCTTTCTTT. Translating gives CAIQIGRQEAFF.

DNA of the CDR3: TGTGCCAGCAGTTTTCGGACTAGCGGGAGCAATGAGCAGTTCTTC. Its translation is CASSFRTSGSNEQFF. V and J are TRBV27 and TRBJ2-1; 13 bases align to TRBD2. From germline, CDR1 is MNHEY and CDR2 SMNVEV (reference sequence). This CDR3 has 15 residues. V was pared by 3 bases and J by 6 bases, with 2 bases of the junction left unmatched.

The rearrangement joins TRBV12-2 to TRBJ2-5; TRBD1, as called in the table, went unchecked against the DNA. The closer fit of TRBJ2-7 to the DNA end suggests the J call may be wrong. TRBV12-2 is termed a pseudogene. The CDR3 sequence is 16 residues long. The CDR3 loop is CASRLETRDRGYEQYF. CDR3 nucleotides: TGTGCAAGTCGCTTAGAGACCCGGGACAGAGGCTACGAGCAGTACTTC.

The chain recombines TRBV12-5 with TRBJ1-3; 9 bases match TRBD1. CDR3 length: 19 residues. The trim removed 1 base at V and 1 base at J, leaving 11 bases unmatched. Germline V CDR1 and CDR2: LGHNT, FRNRAP. CDR3 sequence (DNA): TGTGCTAGTGGTTTGGCAATGATGCCGGGACAGGGTTCTGGAAACACCATATATTTT. Protein sequence: CASGLAMMPGQGSGNTIYF.

The CDR3 bases are TGTGCCAGCAGTCCTCGTGGCCTTAAGGCCCCGGGACAGCATTTT. Its translation: CASSPRGLKAPGQHF. The chain couples TRBV28 to TRBJ1-5; D not certain. V shed 5 bases and J shed 13 bases, with 24 bases lying between them. The germline gives CDR1 MDHEN, CDR2 SYDVKM. The CDR3 loop spans 15 amino acids.

The chain has TRBV29-1 and TRBJ2-4, with TRBD2 identical over 9 bases. Germline CDR1 is SQVTM and CDR2 is ANQGSEA. The CDR3 runs to 13 residues. V dropped 3 bases and J dropped 4; count of bases not matched to a gene: 1. CDR3 nucleotide sequence: TGCAGCGTTGAGACTAGCGGTAAAAACATTCAGTACTTC. Translating gives CSVETSGKNIQYF.

The J gene is TRBJ1-5, the V gene TRBV5-4; TRBD1 matches at 11 bases. The germline CDR1 and CDR2 sequences are SGHNT and YYREEE (reference sequence). J gave up 3 bases and V 3 bases, and 8 bases lay outside the gene matches. The length of the CDR3 is 17 residues. The CDR3 DNA reads TGTGCCAGCAGCTCGACCGGGACAGGGGGTGTCAATCAGCCCCAGCATTTT. Translating gives CASSSTGTGGVNQPQHF.